This T cell receptor (beta chain) was obtained from a study of T-cell memory formation after mild COVID-19. Study background: TCR clusters were mostly confined to one donor each.

TCRdb redid the calling of the 5' RACE reads with MiXCR, one entry per CDR3 protein. Of nearly 200,000 distinct CDR3 sequences in the sample, approximately 16% were seen once. A remark on this clonotype: Its antigen is not identified.

The length of the CDR3 is 15 residues. Unmatched junction bases numbered 13, after V lost 6 bases and J lost 9 bases. Germline-derived CDR1 and CDR2 are SGHRS and YFSETQ. Overall study findings and caveats: The main location of contracting CD4+ clones was CM and EM, and that of contracting CD8+ clones was EMRA. There were some responding clones in pre-infection memory, which suggested that cross-reactive memory had joined. What remained unconfirmed was the SARS-CoV-2 specificity of second-wave clones peaking on day 37.

This TCR was sampled from an adult woman who had mild COVID-19 (a few samples of this study predate the infection). Cell type and time point are not known. The sample was PBMCs or a T cell subset sorted from them (not recorded which). The rearrangement links TRBV5-1 to TRBJ1-2; 11 nucleotides agree with TRBD1. The CDR3 spells CASKKGTGGGESYTF. Here the CDR3 DNA reads TGCGCCAGCAAAAAGGGGACAGGGGGTGGCGAGAGCTACACCTTC.